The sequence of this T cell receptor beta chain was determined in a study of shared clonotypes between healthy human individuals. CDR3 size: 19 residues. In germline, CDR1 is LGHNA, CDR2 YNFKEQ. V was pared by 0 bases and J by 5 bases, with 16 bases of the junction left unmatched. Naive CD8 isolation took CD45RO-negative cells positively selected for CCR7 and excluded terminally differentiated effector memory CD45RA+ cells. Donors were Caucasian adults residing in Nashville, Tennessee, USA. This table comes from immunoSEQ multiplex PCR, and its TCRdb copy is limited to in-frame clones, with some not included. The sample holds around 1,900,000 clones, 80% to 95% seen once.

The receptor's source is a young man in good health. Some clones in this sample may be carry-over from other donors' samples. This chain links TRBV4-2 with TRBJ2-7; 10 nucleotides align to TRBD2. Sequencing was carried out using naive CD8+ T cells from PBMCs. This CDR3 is CASSQDPTNLAGEFHEQYF. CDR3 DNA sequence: TGTGCCAGCAGCCAAGACCCCACTAACCTAGCGGGAGAATTCCACGAGCAGTACTTC.